This is a list of T cell receptor beta chains from one sample in a study of control samples from healthy donors and cancer patients. Generated by immunoSEQ multiplex PCR, the TCRdb table keeps only in-frame clones and is missing some. Of roughly 88,000 clones listed, 90% to 95% are singletons. Sequenced: blood. These receptors were obtained from a man aged 45 to 65 in good health. Each CDR3 is given without its conserved first and last residue.

V	J	CDR3
TRBV27	TRBJ1-5	ASSFLVGGAFQPQH
TRBV5-1	TRBJ1-1	ASSFSPNTEAF
TRBV15	TRBJ2-1	ATSRGDSYNEQF
TRBV5-1	TRBJ2-5	ASSVTGREETQY
TRBV20-1	TRBJ1-2	SAREQAGYT
TRBV2	TRBJ1-3	ASSERPAGNTIY
TRBV10-3	TRBJ1-4	AISDSRGSNEKLF
TRBV19	TRBJ1-4	ATKGNSLNEKLF
TRBV30	TRBJ1-1	ACHLKNPEAF
TRBV24-1	TRBJ2-1	ATSDLGTGRGNEQF
TRBV24-1	TRBJ2-1	ATSVWQGALWEQF
TRBV14	TRBJ1-2	ASSQDRIGYT
TRBV12-3/TRBV12-4	TRBJ2-1	ASRLGPRNEQF
TRBV7-2	TRBJ2-1	ASTETAIPREQF
TRBV9	TRBJ1-2	ASSPDPRGSYGYT
TRBV14	TRBJ1-6	ASSQGFAGRASPLH
TRBV7-9	TRBJ2-5	ASSLAGGQETQY
TRBV18	TRBJ1-1	ASSGQPTRSTEAF
TRBV19	TRBJ2-1	ASSKWIQVVNEQF
TRBV20-1	TRBJ1-2	SIRAEDGYT
TRBV6-1	TRBJ1-1	ASRDRDRFTEAF
TRBV18	TRBJ2-4	ASSPGDRGNIQY
TRBV11-2	TRBJ1-1	ASSPPVGGLAEAF
TRBV30	TRBJ1-2	AWSLRVGYGYT
TRBV11-2	TRBJ1-2	ASSTNDRQVYGYT
TRBV29-1	TRBJ2-2	SAAGGHTGELF
TRBV12-3/TRBV12-4	TRBJ2-1	ASSGGYEQF
TRBV2	TRBJ1-2	ASLLTGYGYT
TRBV7-9	TRBJ1-2	ASSTTGAYGYT
TRBV19	TRBJ1-6	ASSMGQEAAPLH
TRBV5-4	TRBJ2-2	ASSLEAVGGELF
TRBV4-2	TRBJ2-7	ASSQVWGTSYEQY
TRBV6-5	TRBJ1-1	ASSYSALMNTEAF
TRBV11-2	TRBJ1-1	ASSSTWGSGAF
TRBV19	TRBJ1-5	ASSIPGVNQPQH
TRBV5-6	TRBJ2-1	ASSLDSYNEQF
TRBV30	TRBJ2-3	AWSLHSFSDTQY
TRBV7-7	TRBJ2-7	ASSPTPSAPAQY
TRBV18	TRBJ2-5	ASGQETQY
TRBV6-2/TRBV6-3	TRBJ1-3	ASSPRRISNGNTIY
TRBV24-1	TRBJ1-6	ATLDYIVPGRNSPLH
TRBV27	TRBJ2-1	ASGTGRDSEQF
TRBV11-2	TRBJ2-7	ASSLTGGAGGISYEQY
TRBV3-1/TRBV3-2	TRBJ1-2	ASSQDIQGSYGYT
TRBV19	TRBJ1-5	ASSMTGSGGFPQH
TRBV2	TRBJ1-5	ASQTGLDQPQH